Listed here are 6 T cell receptor beta chains from one sample, sequenced in a study of blood T cell repertoires in COVID-19. Measured with immunoSEQ multiplex PCR; TCRdb has only the in-frame clones, and not every one. The table shows tens of thousands of clones, with roughly 80% occurring only once. The material sequenced was peripheral blood. These receptor sequences come from a human donor in a cohort sampled during active COVID-19.

The chain joins TRBV25-1 to TRBJ2-5, with 9 nucleotides matching TRBD2. V trimming: 2 bases; J trimming: 5 bases; junction bases outside the gene matches: 6. CDR3 length: 15 amino acids. Germline CDR1 and CDR2: MGHDK and SYGVNS. CDR3 region: CASSERRGGHETQYF. The CDR3, as DNA: TGTGCCAGCAGTGAAAGGCGGGGGGGCCATGAGACCCAGTACTTC.

The rearrangement links TRBV5-8 to TRBJ1-4; the D gene is possibly TRBD1 (5 bases). The V and J ends lost 2 bases and 5 bases respectively, with 13 bases between them. The CDR3 length is 15 residues. Germline V CDR1 and CDR2: SGHTS, YDEGEE. The CDR3 DNA reads TGTGCCAGCAGCTTTCGACAGACCAGCAATGAAAAACTGTTTTTT. This codes for CASSFRQTSNEKLFF.

The V and J genes are TRBV15 and TRBJ1-4; possibly TRBD1 for D (5 bases). The CDR3 spans 16 residues. Trimming shortened V by 0 bases and J by 3 bases, and 11 bases separated the two germline ends. CDR1 is LNHNV, CDR2 YYDKDF, per germline (reference sequence). This CDR3 is CATSRDVDRSNEKLFF. Written as DNA, the CDR3 is TGTGCCACCAGCAGAGATGTAGACAGATCTAATGAAAAACTGTTTTTT.

The chain couples TRBV7-8 to TRBJ2-5, with D tentatively TRBD2 (6 bases). V was pared by 9 bases and J by 1 base, with 12 bases between. Looked up from germline, CDR1 is SGHVS and CDR2 is FQNEAQ. The CDR3 sequence is 13 residues long. CDR3 loop: CASKRDSQETQYF. CDR3 in DNA: TGTGCCAGTAAACGGGACTCCCAAGAGACCCAGTACTTC.

The chain has TRBV7-2 and TRBJ2-7, with 8 bases aligning to TRBD2. There are 14 residues in the CDR3. J lost 0 bases, V lost 3 bases, and 1 base had no gene match. Germline V gives CDR1 SGHTA, CDR2 FQGNSA. The CDR3 sequence: CASSFGLASYEQYF. DNA of the CDR3: TGTGCCAGCAGCTTCGGACTAGCCTCCTACGAGCAGTACTTC.

This sequence joins TRBV27 and TRBJ2-5; TRBD1 matches 7 bases. CDR3 size: 14 residues. V was pared by 5 bases and J by 1 base, with 4 bases of the junction left unmatched. Per germline, CDR1 MNHEY and CDR2 SMNVEV (reference sequence). In nucleotides, the CDR3 is TGTGCCAGCAGTACCCGGGACAGCCAAGAGACCCAGTACTTC. Protein product: CASSTRDSQETQYF.